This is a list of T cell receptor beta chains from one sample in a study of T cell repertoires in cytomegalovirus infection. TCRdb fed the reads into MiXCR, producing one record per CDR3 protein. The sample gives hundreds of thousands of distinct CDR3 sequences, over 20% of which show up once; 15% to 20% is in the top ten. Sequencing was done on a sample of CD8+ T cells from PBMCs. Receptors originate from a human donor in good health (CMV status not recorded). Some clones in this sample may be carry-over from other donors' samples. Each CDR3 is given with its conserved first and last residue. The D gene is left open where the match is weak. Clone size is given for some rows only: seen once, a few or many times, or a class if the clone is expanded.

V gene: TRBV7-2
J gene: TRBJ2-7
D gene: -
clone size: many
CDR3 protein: CASSLEWGYEQYF
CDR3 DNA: TGTGCCAGCAGCTTAGAATGGGGATACGAGCAGTACTTC

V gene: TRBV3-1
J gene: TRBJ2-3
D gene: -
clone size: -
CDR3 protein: CASSQVTGSTDTQYF
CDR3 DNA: TGTGCCAGCAGCCAAGTGACGGGAAGCACAGATACGCAGTATTTT

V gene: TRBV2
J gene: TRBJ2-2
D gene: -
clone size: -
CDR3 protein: CASIEGRVNTGELFF
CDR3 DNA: TGTGCCAGCATCGAGGGCAGGGTAAACACCGGGGAGCTGTTTTTT

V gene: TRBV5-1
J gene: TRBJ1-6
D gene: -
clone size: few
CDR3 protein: CASSLYSGTYNSPLHF
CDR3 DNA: TGCGCCAGCAGCTTGTACAGCGGGACCTATAATTCACCCCTCCACTTT

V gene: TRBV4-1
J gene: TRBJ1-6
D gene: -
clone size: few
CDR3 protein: CASSQVHRDHSPLHF
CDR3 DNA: TGCGCCAGCAGCCAAGTTCACAGGGACCATTCACCCCTCCACTTT

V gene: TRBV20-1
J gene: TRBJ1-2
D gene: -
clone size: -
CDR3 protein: CSARGAGGYTF
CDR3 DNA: TGCAGTGCTAGAGGCGCGGGTGGCTACACCTTC

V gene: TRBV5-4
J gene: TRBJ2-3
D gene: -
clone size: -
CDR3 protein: CASTAPPGTGPDTQYF
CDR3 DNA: TGTGCCAGCACAGCCCCCCCAGGGACGGGCCCAGATACGCAGTATTTT

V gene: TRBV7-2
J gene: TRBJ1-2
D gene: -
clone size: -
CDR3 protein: CASSFSGYGYTF
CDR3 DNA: TGTGCCAGCAGCTTTTCAGGCTATGGCTACACCTTC

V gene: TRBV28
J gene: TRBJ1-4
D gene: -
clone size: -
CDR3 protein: CASSFNSLGLNEKLFF
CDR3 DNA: TGTGCCAGCAGTTTCAATTCTTTGGGGCTAAATGAAAAACTGTTTTTT

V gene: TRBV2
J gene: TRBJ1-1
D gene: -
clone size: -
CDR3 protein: CASSEDLTARGNTEAFF
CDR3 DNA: TGTGCCAGCAGTGAAGACCTGACAGCTAGGGGGAACACTGAAGCTTTCTTT

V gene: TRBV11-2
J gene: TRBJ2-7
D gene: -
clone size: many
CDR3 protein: CASSPKPISGEQYF
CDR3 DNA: TGTGCCAGCAGCCCAAAGCCCATATCTGGCGAGCAGTACTTC

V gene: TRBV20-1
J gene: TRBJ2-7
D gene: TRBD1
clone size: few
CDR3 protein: CSAPSRDRVRTVQYF
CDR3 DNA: TGCAGTGCCCCCTCCCGGGACAGGGTTAGGACGGTGCAGTACTTC

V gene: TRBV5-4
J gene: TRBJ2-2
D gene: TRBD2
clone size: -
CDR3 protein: CASSQGLAGPNTGELFF
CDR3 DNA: TGTGCCAGCAGCCAGGGACTAGCGGGGCCGAACACCGGGGAGCTGTTTTTT

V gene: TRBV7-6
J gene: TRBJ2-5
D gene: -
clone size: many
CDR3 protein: CASSLQGHPFGETQYF
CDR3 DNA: TGTGCCAGCAGCTTACAGGGACACCCTTTCGGGGAGACCCAGTACTTC

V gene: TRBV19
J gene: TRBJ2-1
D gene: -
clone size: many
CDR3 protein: CASSIDKGQIYNEQFF
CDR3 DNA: TGTGCCAGTAGTATAGATAAGGGACAAATTTACAATGAGCAGTTCTTC

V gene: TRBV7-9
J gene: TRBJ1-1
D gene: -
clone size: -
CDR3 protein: CASSHIPRGMSNTEAFF
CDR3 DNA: TGTGCCAGCAGCCACATTCCCCGGGGTATGTCGAACACTGAAGCTTTCTTT

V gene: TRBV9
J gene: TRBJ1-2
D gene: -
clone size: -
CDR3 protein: CASSVVETDLGSGYTF
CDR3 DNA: TGTGCCAGCAGCGTAGTAGAAACGGATCTGGGGAGTGGCTACACCTTC